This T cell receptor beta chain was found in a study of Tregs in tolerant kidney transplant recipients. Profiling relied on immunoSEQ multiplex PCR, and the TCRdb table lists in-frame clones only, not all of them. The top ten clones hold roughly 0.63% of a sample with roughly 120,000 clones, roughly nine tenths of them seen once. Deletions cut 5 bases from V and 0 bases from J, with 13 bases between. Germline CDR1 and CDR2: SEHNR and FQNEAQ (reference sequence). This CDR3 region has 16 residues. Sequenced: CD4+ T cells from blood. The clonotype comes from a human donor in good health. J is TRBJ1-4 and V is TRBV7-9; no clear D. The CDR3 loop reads CASSDPFEATNEKLFF. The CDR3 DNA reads TGTGCCAGCAGCGATCCCTTTGAAGCAACTAATGAAAAACTGTTTTTT. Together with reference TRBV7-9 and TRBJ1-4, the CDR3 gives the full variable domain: DTGVSQNPRHKITKRGQNVTFRCDPISEHNRLYWYRQTLGQGPEFLTYFQNEAQLEKSRLLSDRFSAERPKGSFSTLEIQRTEQGDSAMYLCASSDPFEATNEKLFFGSGTQLSVL.